The 3 T cell receptor beta chains given below trace back to one sample, sequenced in a study of neurological immune-mediated disorders. Each CDR3 protein gets one entry after TCRdb re-called the 5' RACE reads with MiXCR. The data contain approximately 50,000 distinct CDR3 sequences, approximately 5.8% of them seen just once; the ten biggest clones take up roughly 1.5%. The sequencing input was CD4+ T cells from blood. Every receptor here comes from a woman between 18 and 30 years old with multiple sclerosis.

This clonotype has ten or more counts. This rearrangement joins TRBV6-5 to TRBJ2-3; no clear D gene. This CDR3 has 12 amino acids. Germline values: CDR1 MNHEY, CDR2 SVGAGI. V was pared by 6 bases and J by 5 bases, with 9 bases between. CDR3 sequence: CASSSVGDTQYF. In DNA form, the CDR3 reads TGTGCCAGCAGCTCAGTGGGAGATACGCAGTATTTT.

This clonotype has a count of ten or more. The chain uses TRBV6-5 and TRBJ1-4; no clear D gene. In germline, CDR1 is MNHEY, CDR2 SVGAGI. This CDR3 is 13 amino acids long. V lost 6 bases and J lost 5, with 10 bases in between. The CDR3 DNA sequence: TGTGCCAGCAGGGAGAATAGGAATGAAAAACTGTTTTTT. Translating it yields CASRENRNEKLFF.

This clonotype was detected many times. The rearrangement uses TRBV12-5 and TRBJ2-2, with 11 bases fitting TRBD2. V dropped 2 bases and J dropped 4; count of bases not matched to a gene: 3. The CDR3 consists of 16 residues. Germline V gives CDR1 LGHNT, CDR2 FRNRAP. CDR3 region: CASGLKLAGATGELFF. The CDR3 DNA sequence: TGTGCTAGTGGTTTGAAACTAGCGGGAGCCACCGGGGAGCTGTTTTTT.